The clone carrying this TCR beta chain appeared a single time. In the study's own analysis: How many nucleated cells were present was estimated from reference gene primer amplification. Repertoires were generated with immunoSEQ multiplex PCR, while TCRdb's copy carries only in-frame clones and drops some. The V and J calls and clone size come from that table; D and trimming were worked out from the DNA. The repertoire holds some 170,000 clones, with around 90% as singletons. The data derive from a study of blood T cell repertoires in COVID-19. The wider study: Donors in the United States, Italy and Spain gave samples during acute or convalescent COVID-19. T cells, B-cell-depleted T cells, or PBMCs provided the cDNA or gDNA that served as material.

The CDR3 is 16 amino acids. Per the germline V gene, CDR1 is SGHAT and CDR2 is FQNNGV. Trimming at V came to 4 bases and at J to 7 bases, leaving 13 bases not matched to a gene. The specimen sequenced was peripheral blood. V gene TRBV11-2 combines with J gene TRBJ1-2, with TRBD1 identical over 9 bases. This clonotype was obtained from a man aged 55 to 70 with active or convalescent COVID-19. The CDR3 region is CASSSYGTGLIVGYTF. CDR3 in DNA: TGTGCCAGCAGCTCATATGGGACAGGGCTGATAGTTGGCTACACCTTC.